Reported below is one TCR beta chain. What it recognizes is unknown. The repertoire was sequenced with immunoSEQ multiplex PCR; TCRdb's copy has only in-frame clones and lacks some. The data show about 130,000 clones, approximately 90% seen once. This sample is part of a study of T cell responses to AZD1222 COVID-19 vaccine. Notes on the study in general: CD4 TCRs covered the whole spike, strongest at regions 160-218 and 743-854.

Pooled in the analysis were second doses at about 4 or about 12 weeks. This specimen consisted of peripheral blood, obtained 28 days after the second AZD1222 dose. The receptor was isolated from an adult who received the AZD1222 COVID-19 vaccine.

The CDR3 DNA follows: TGTGCCAGCAGTTACTCAAAAGGGGGGGCCTACAATGAGCAGTTCTTC. Translation gives CASSYSKGGAYNEQFF. This chain links TRBV6-5 with TRBJ2-1; tentatively, D is TRBD2 (7 bases). The length of the CDR3 is 16 residues. V was clipped by 0 bases and J by 2 bases, with 11 bases between them. Germline lookup yields CDR1 MNHEY and CDR2 SVGAGI.